The present T cell receptor beta chain was sequenced within a study of beta chain features in type 1 diabetes. Per the germline V gene, CDR1 is SGHVS and CDR2 is FNYEAQ. The CDR3 runs 16 residues. Deletions cut 2 bases from V and 3 bases from J, with 15 bases between. The study reverse transcribed the entire isolated RNA, so it sequenced expressed TCRB transcripts. Clones were read by immunoSEQ multiplex PCR, and TCRdb kept only the in-frame ones, dropping some. The table shows some 220,000 clones, with about 11% occurring only once. This TCR was sampled from a man aged 18 to 30 in good health. Sequenced: central memory CD4+ T cells from blood. The J gene is TRBJ2-3, the V gene TRBV7-6, with D possibly matching TRBD1 (6 bases). The CDR3 bases are TGTGCCAGCAGCTTATGGTCGGCAGGGGAGACAGATACGCAGTATTTT. It translates to CASSLWSAGETDTQYF.